This is a list of T cell receptor beta chains from one sample in a study of beta chain features in type 1 diabetes. Sequencing was performed with immunoSEQ multiplex PCR; in TCRdb, only in-frame clones are kept and a portion is missing. The sample consists of a few hundred thousand clones, around 10% of them appearing once. Sequenced: naive CD4+ T cells from blood. All receptors derive from a woman under 30 in good health. The CDR3 runs from the conserved cysteine through the conserved F or W. Fields, in order: V gene, D gene, clone size, J gene, CDR3 DNA, CDR3 protein. The D gene is left open where the match is weak. Where a row states a size, it is once, few, many or the class of an expanded clone; other rows omit it.

>TRBV6-5|TRBD1|few|TRBJ2-7
TGTGCCAGCAGTTACTCCTGGACAGGGGGGACCTACGAGCAGTACTTC
CASSYSWTGGTYEQYF
>TRBV29-1|TRBD1|.|TRBJ2-1
TGCAGCGGGGACAGGGGCCATGAGCAGTTCTTC
CSGDRGHEQFF
>TRBV5-4|TRBD1|.|TRBJ1-1
TGTGCCAGCAGCAGAGGGGACAGAAAGAACACTGAAGCTTTCTTT
CASSRGDRKNTEAFF
>TRBV5-1|.|.|TRBJ2-6
TGCGCCAGCAGCTTCCAGGGTAGCCCTGGGGCCAACGTCCTGACTTTC
CASSFQGSPGANVLTF
>TRBV2|TRBD1|few|TRBJ2-1
TGTGCCAGCAACCGGGACAGGGGGAACTATGAGCAGTTCTTC
CASNRDRGNYEQFF
>TRBV7-4|TRBD1|.|TRBJ1-3
TGTGCCAGCAGCCATACCACCGGGACAGGCAACGGAAACACCATATATTTT
CASSHTTGTGNGNTIYF
>TRBV5-4|.|few|TRBJ1-1
TGTGCCAGCAGCTTGGTGGGGAGACTAGCCCACCAGAACACTGAAGCTTTCTTT
CASSLVGRLAHQNTEAFF
>TRBV14|.|few|TRBJ2-5
TGTGCCAGCAGCCAAGATTGGCTGACAGACACCTTGGAGACCCAGTACTTC
CASSQDWLTDTLETQYF
>TRBV5-1|.|few|TRBJ2-5
TGCGCCAGCAGCTTAACGGGATCCCGTACAGAGACCCAGTACTTC
CASSLTGSRTETQYF
>TRBV29-1|.|few|TRBJ1-1
TGCAGCGTCGCCTTGGTCGTTGTACAGAGTAAAGAAGCTTTCTTT
CSVALVVVQSKEAFF